Ten or more counts support the clone carrying this T cell receptor beta chain. TCRdb re-analysed the RT-PCR reads in MiXCR, keeping a single row per CDR3 protein. The data show 45,000 to 65,000 distinct CDR3 sequences, about 14% seen once. These data come from a study of patients and donors after allogeneic stem cell transplantation. CDR3 length equals 14 residues. Per the germline V gene, CDR1 is SGHRS and CDR2 is YFSETQ. V was cut by 0 bases and J by 0 bases, with 7 bases left in between. Sample: blood, either unsorted or a sorted T cell fraction (not recorded which). The rearrangement uses TRBV5-1 and TRBJ2-7; no firm D call. This clonotype originated in a human donor who was either an allogeneic HSCT recipient or a stem cell or donor lymphocyte infusion donor (not recorded which). It is not recorded whose cells these are; they may come from a transplant donor. The chain's CDR3 is CASSLERGSYEQYF. CDR3 DNA sequence: TGCGCCAGCAGCTTGGAGCGCGGCTCCTACGAGCAGTACTTC.